Included here is one TCR beta chain sequence, with context. CDR3 length: 15 amino acids. Germline trimming cut 2 bases from V and 2 bases from J; bases unmatched to any gene: 1. Germline CDR1 SGHRS, CDR2 YFSETQ. This entry is derived from a study of blood T cell repertoires in COVID-19. TCRdb's copy holds only in-frame clones and misses some; the assay was immunoSEQ multiplex PCR. The repertoire holds roughly 200,000 clones, 86% seen once, with 7.5% to 10% in the top ten. The sequence came from a woman aged 30 to 39 who had recovered from COVID-19. The sample consisted of PBMCs or T cells enriched from blood (not recorded which). The chain links TRBV5-1 to TRBJ2-6, with 7 bases fitting TRBD2. The CDR3 loop is CASSFGLAGANVLTF. The CDR3 coding sequence is TGCGCCAGCAGCTTTGGACTAGCTGGGGCCAACGTCCTGACTTTC.